Below, one T cell receptor (beta chain) is given with its context. The data originate from a study of shared clonotypes between healthy human individuals. Trimming took off 5 bases at V and 0 bases at J, with 7 bases between the two ends. The CDR3 length is 14 residues. Germline V gene sequence: CDR1 SEHNR, CDR2 FQNEAQ (reference sequence). Positive CCR7 selection of CD45RO-negative cells yielded the naive CD8 cells, and terminally differentiated effector memory CD45RA+ cells were excluded. The assay was immunoSEQ multiplex PCR, and TCRdb's table has in-frame clones only and misses some. In the table there are about 1.9 million clones, approximately 92% of which are singletons.

The chain recombines TRBV7-9 with TRBJ1-4; D unresolved. The specimen sequenced was naive CD8+ T cells from PBMCs. The sequence came from a man aged 18 to 29 in good health. Some clones in this sample may be carry-over from other donors' samples. The CDR3 reads CASSHTATNEKLFF. The DNA for the CDR3 is TGTGCCAGCAGCCACACTGCAACTAATGAAAAACTGTTTTTT.